Presented here are 2 T cell receptor beta chains from one specimen sequenced in a study of response to subunit inactivated influenza vaccine. TCRdb reprocessed the RT-PCR reads via MiXCR and lists one record per CDR3 protein. Counted here are around 790,000 distinct CDR3 sequences, 21% occurring once; the ten biggest clones make up approximately 10%. The sample was PBMCs from blood, taken around 5 days after vaccination. Every receptor here comes from a man aged 50 to 59 who received an inactivated influenza vaccine.

This clonotype was seen more than once but under ten times. CDR3 DNA: TGTGCCAGCCGCCCCCGTGGCTGGGGCGGGGAGCTGTTTTTT. It is translated as CASRPRGWGGELFF. This chain uses TRBV27 with TRBJ2-2; D unclear. The germline V gene encodes CDR1 MNHEY and CDR2 SMNVEV (reference sequence). The CDR3 sequence is 14 residues long. Deletions cut 8 bases from V and 7 bases from J, with 17 bases between.

Only a few counts were recorded for this clonotype. V gene TRBV9 combines with J gene TRBJ2-2; D not resolved. Germline CDR1 reads SGDLS; CDR2 reads YYNGEE. The CDR3 loop spans 18 amino acids. V gave up 4 bases and J gave up 7 bases, with 26 bases separating them. In DNA form, the CDR3 reads TGTGCCAGCAGCACAAAGGGTGGAGTACTTAAGAATGGCGGGGAGCTGTTTTTT. Protein product: CASSTKGGVLKNGGELFF.